These T cell receptor beta chains were read from a single sample in a study of cytomegalovirus exposure and HLA in healthy donors. The assay was immunoSEQ multiplex PCR, and TCRdb's table has in-frame clones only and misses some. Here the sample spans some 260,000 clones, roughly 88% being singletons. The sequenced material came from PBMCs. These receptor sequences come from a woman aged 30 to 39 in good health and CMV-seronegative. Each CDR3 is given with its conserved first and last residue. Fields, in order: D gene, V gene, clone size, J gene, CDR3 DNA, CDR3 protein. D genes are given only for firm matches. A clone size is listed for some rows: how often the clone was seen (once, few, many), or a class if it is expanded.

D: TRBD1; V: TRBV7-9; size: .; J: TRBJ2-7; DNA: TGTGCCAGCAGCTGGGGACAGCGCTTGATTCCGTTC; CDR3: CASSWGQRLIPF
D: .; V: TRBV19; size: few; J: TRBJ1-5; DNA: TGTGCCAGTAGTTCCAGAAAACCGAGCCCCGAGGGACAGCCCCAGCATTTT; CDR3: CASSSRKPSPEGQPQHF
D: .; V: TRBV28; size: .; J: TRBJ2-7; DNA: TGTGCCAGCAGAGGTCCCTACGAGCAGTACTTC; CDR3: CASRGPYEQYF
D: TRBD1; V: TRBV27; size: once; J: TRBJ2-1; DNA: TGTGCCAGCAGCGCCTGGACAGGGGAGCAGTTCTTC; CDR3: CASSAWTGEQFF
D: .; V: TRBV29-1; size: once; J: TRBJ2-1; DNA: TGCAGCGTTAGGGACACCCGGCAGTTCTTC; CDR3: CSVRDTRQFF
D: .; V: TRBV5-1; size: .; J: TRBJ2-2; DNA: TGCGCCAGCAGCTGGACAGAAACCGGGGAGCTGTTTTTT; CDR3: CASSWTETGELFF
D: TRBD1; V: TRBV29-1; size: .; J: TRBJ2-7; DNA: TGCAGCGTTGATGGCATGGGGACAGGGGGTTACGAGCAGTACTTC; CDR3: CSVDGMGTGGYEQYF
D: .; V: TRBV28; size: .; J: TRBJ2-1; DNA: TGTGCCAGCAGTTTGAGTAGTAACAATGAGCAGTTCTTC; CDR3: CASSLSSNNEQFF
D: .; V: TRBV5-1; size: .; J: TRBJ1-2; DNA: TGCGCCAGCAGCTTGAGGACGGACCGCAGAGATGGCTACACCTTC; CDR3: CASSLRTDRRDGYTF
D: .; V: TRBV5-4; size: .; J: TRBJ1-3; DNA: TGTGCCAGCAGCTTGGTCGGCGGCTCTGGAAACACCATATATTTT; CDR3: CASSLVGGSGNTIYF
D: TRBD2; V: TRBV27; size: .; J: TRBJ2-7; DNA: TGTGCCAGCAGTTTAGCAGGGACTAACAACTACGAGCAGTACTTC; CDR3: CASSLAGTNNYEQYF
D: .; V: TRBV27; size: .; J: TRBJ2-1; DNA: TGTGCCAGCAGTTTCCTGGGGGCCCACAATGAGCAGTTCTTC; CDR3: CASSFLGAHNEQFF
D: TRBD1; V: TRBV4-3; size: .; J: TRBJ1-1; DNA: TGCGCCAGCAGCCAAGATAGGGCAGGGGGACCGAACACTGAAGCTTTCTTT; CDR3: CASSQDRAGGPNTEAFF
D: .; V: TRBV6-1; size: .; J: TRBJ2-5; DNA: TGTGCCAGCATGAGGGGGGAGACCCAGTACTTC; CDR3: CASMRGETQYF
D: TRBD1; V: TRBV27; size: once; J: TRBJ1-5; DNA: TGTGCCAGCAGTCCTGGACAGGGAAATCAGCCCCAGCATTTT; CDR3: CASSPGQGNQPQHF
D: .; V: TRBV5-5; size: .; J: TRBJ2-3; DNA: TGTGCCAGCAGCTACGGTCCCTCGAGCACAGATACGCAGTATTTT; CDR3: CASSYGPSSTDTQYF
D: .; V: TRBV14; size: once; J: TRBJ2-5; DNA: TGTGCCAGCAGCGAATTCGGGCAGTTAAAAGAGACCCAGTACTTC; CDR3: CASSEFGQLKETQYF
D: .; V: TRBV4-2; size: .; J: TRBJ2-7; DNA: TGTGCCAGCAGCCAAGAGGGGGACGAGCAGTACTTC; CDR3: CASSQEGDEQYF
D: .; V: TRBV13; size: once; J: TRBJ1-3; DNA: TGTGCCAGCAGCTCCCCAGGGGAACTCTCTGGAAACACCATATATTTT; CDR3: CASSSPGELSGNTIYF
D: .; V: TRBV28; size: .; J: TRBJ2-7; DNA: TGTGCCAGCACTTATGAGACAGGCTACGAGCAGTACTTC; CDR3: CASTYETGYEQYF
D: TRBD2; V: TRBV9; size: .; J: TRBJ2-1; DNA: TGTGCCAGCAGCGGGACTAGCGGGATTAGATCCTACAATGAGCAGTTCTTC; CDR3: CASSGTSGIRSYNEQFF
D: TRBD2; V: TRBV27; size: .; J: TRBJ2-7; DNA: TGTGCCAGCACCCCCCGGGCTAGCGGGAGTTCCTACGAGCAGTACTTC; CDR3: CASTPRASGSSYEQYF
D: TRBD1; V: TRBV9; size: .; J: TRBJ1-1; DNA: TGTGCCAGCAGCATGGGGACAGCTTACACTGAAGCTTTCTTT; CDR3: CASSMGTAYTEAFF
D: .; V: TRBV5-4; size: .; J: TRBJ2-1; DNA: TGTGCCAGCAGCCTGGTGGCAGACTACAATGAGCAGTTCTTC; CDR3: CASSLVADYNEQFF
D: TRBD2; V: TRBV29-1; size: once; J: TRBJ2-7; DNA: TGCAGCGTGATCGGGACTAGCGGGACATACTCCTACGAGCAGTACTTC; CDR3: CSVIGTSGTYSYEQYF
D: .; V: TRBV28; size: few; J: TRBJ2-7; DNA: TGTGCCAGCAGTTTCGCCTTTGGTAGCGAGAGCTCCTACGAGCAGTACTTC; CDR3: CASSFAFGSESSYEQYF
D: .; V: TRBV6-1; size: .; J: TRBJ1-5; DNA: TGTGCCAGCAGAAGTTATAGCAATCAGCCCCAGCATTTT; CDR3: CASRSYSNQPQHF
D: .; V: TRBV7-9; size: .; J: TRBJ2-1; DNA: TGTGCCAGCAGCCAGGACTGGGGTGAGCAGTTCTTC; CDR3: CASSQDWGEQFF
D: TRBD2; V: TRBV28; size: .; J: TRBJ2-1; DNA: TGTGCCAGCAGTCCGAGACTAGCGGCTAAGGATGAGCAGTTCTTC; CDR3: CASSPRLAAKDEQFF
D: .; V: TRBV7-9; size: .; J: TRBJ2-1; DNA: TGTGCCAGCAGCTCATTACTTTACAATGAGCAGTTCTTC; CDR3: CASSSLLYNEQFF
D: TRBD2; V: TRBV7-3; size: .; J: TRBJ2-7; DNA: TGTGCCAGCAGTTCCGGACTAGCGGGAGTCGACGAGCAGTACTTC; CDR3: CASSSGLAGVDEQYF
D: TRBD2; V: TRBV29-1; size: .; J: TRBJ2-1; DNA: TGCAGCGGGGGACTAGCGGGAAACGATGAGCAGTTCTTC; CDR3: CSGGLAGNDEQFF
D: .; V: TRBV9; size: .; J: TRBJ2-1; DNA: TGTGCCAGCAGCGTCTCAGGGGACAATGAGCAGTTCTTC; CDR3: CASSVSGDNEQFF
D: TRBD1; V: TRBV11-2; size: .; J: TRBJ2-7; DNA: TGTGCCAGCAGCCGCGGGACAGGGGGCTACGAGCAGTACTTC; CDR3: CASSRGTGGYEQYF
D: .; V: TRBV11-3; size: .; J: TRBJ2-2; DNA: TGTGCCAGCAGCTTGGCAGGGTACACCGGGGAGCTGTTTTTT; CDR3: CASSLAGYTGELFF
D: TRBD2; V: TRBV7-2; size: .; J: TRBJ2-2; DNA: TGTGCCAGCAGCTTAGGGGGGACTAGCGGGAGGGCTAGGGAGCTGTTTTTT; CDR3: CASSLGGTSGRARELFF
D: TRBD2; V: TRBV27; size: .; J: TRBJ2-7; DNA: TGTGCCAGCAGTGCACGCCCTAGCGGGGTAACCTACGAGCAGTACTTC; CDR3: CASSARPSGVTYEQYF
D: .; V: TRBV5-5; size: .; J: TRBJ2-7; DNA: TGTGCCAGCAGCTTGGGACACCTCAGCGAGCAGTACTTC; CDR3: CASSLGHLSEQYF
D: TRBD1; V: TRBV27; size: .; J: TRBJ2-7; DNA: TGTGCCAGCAGTTTGGGACAGGCATCCTACGAGCAGTACTTC; CDR3: CASSLGQASYEQYF
D: TRBD2; V: TRBV9; size: once; J: TRBJ2-1; DNA: TGTGCCAGCAGCTCAGCCGGGACTAGCGGAGACAATGAGCAGTTCTTC; CDR3: CASSSAGTSGDNEQFF
D: .; V: TRBV5-5; size: .; J: TRBJ1-1; DNA: TGTGCCAGCAGCTTCCAGGGCGTAAACACTGAAGCTTTCTTT; CDR3: CASSFQGVNTEAFF
D: .; V: TRBV19; size: .; J: TRBJ2-5; DNA: TGTGCCAGTAGTTATAACCCAGAGACCCAGTACTTC; CDR3: CASSYNPETQYF
D: TRBD1; V: TRBV5-8; size: .; J: TRBJ2-5; DNA: TGTGCCAGCAGAACCGGGACAGGGTCCGCACAAGAGACCCAGTACTTC; CDR3: CASRTGTGSAQETQYF
D: .; V: TRBV29-1; size: .; J: TRBJ2-7; DNA: TGCAGCGTTGAAGATCAAGAGTACGAGCAGTACTTC; CDR3: CSVEDQEYEQYF